This TCR beta chain was identified during a study of blood T cell repertoires in COVID-19. Study at large: The study drew acute and convalescent COVID-19 samples from the United States, Italy and Spain. Nucleic acid was either cDNA or gDNA, and it came from T cells, B-cell-depleted T cells, or PBMCs.

Trimming pared 7 bases from V and 4 bases from J, leaving 29 bases between. The CDR3 is 18 amino acids. Germline V lookup: CDR1 LNHDA, CDR2 SQIVND (reference sequence). Original methodology: Nucleated cell number was recorded as an estimate derived from reference gene primer amplification. The data were produced by immunoSEQ multiplex PCR, yet TCRdb's version contains in-frame clones alone and is incomplete. V and J calls plus clone size are reproduced from that table; the DNA served to infer D and trimming. The sample lists about 230,000 clones; around 78% were seen once. The receptor was isolated from a woman in her seventies with active or convalescent COVID-19. This chain connects TRBV19 to TRBJ2-7, with D possibly matching TRBD1 (6 bases). The sequencing input was peripheral blood. CDR3 protein: CASIGCRVIWDTTYEQYF. The CDR3 DNA follows: TGTGCCAGTATTGGGTGCCGGGTAATATGGGACACCACTTACGAGCAGTACTTC. Full variable domain (remainder filled in from reference TRBV19 and TRBJ2-7): DGGITQSPKYLFRKEGQNVTLSCEQNLNHDAMYWYRQDPGQGLRLIYYSQIVNDFQKGDIAEGYSVSREKKESFPLTVTSAQKNPTAFYLCASIGCRVIWDTTYEQYFGPGTRLTVT.